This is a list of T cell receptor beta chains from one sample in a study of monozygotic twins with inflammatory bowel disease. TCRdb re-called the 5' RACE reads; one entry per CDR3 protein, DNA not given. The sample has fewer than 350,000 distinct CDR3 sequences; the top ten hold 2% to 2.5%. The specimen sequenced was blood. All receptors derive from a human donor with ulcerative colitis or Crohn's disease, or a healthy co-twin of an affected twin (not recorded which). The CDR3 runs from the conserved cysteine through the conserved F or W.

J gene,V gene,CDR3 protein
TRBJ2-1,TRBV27,CASSKGLFNEQFF
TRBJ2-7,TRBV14,CASSHNGQGYEQYF
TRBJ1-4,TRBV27,CASSFRGEILFF
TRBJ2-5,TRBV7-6,CASSPGGSGQETQYF
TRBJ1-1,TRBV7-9,CASSKGVNTEAFF
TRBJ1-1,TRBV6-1,CATLLDRGRPEAFF
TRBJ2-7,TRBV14,CASSSTGKHYEQYF
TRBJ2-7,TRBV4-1,CASSQEDTGGMYEQYF
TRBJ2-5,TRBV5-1,CASYSRTSSRGETQYF
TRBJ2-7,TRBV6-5,CASSYGGTYEQYF
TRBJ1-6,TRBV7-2,CASSPPPASPLHF
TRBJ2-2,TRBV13,CASSLYLSNTGELFF
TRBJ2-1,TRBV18,CASSPMTSGAHLNEQFF
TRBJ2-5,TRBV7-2,CASSSPGTGETQYF
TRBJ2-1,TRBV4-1,CASSQGTSGYNEQFF
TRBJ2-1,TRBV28,CASKQYNEQFF
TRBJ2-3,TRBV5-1,CASSLTLRTGGPDTQYF
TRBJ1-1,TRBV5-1,CASSLTWTGNQNTEAFF
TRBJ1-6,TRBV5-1,CASSLDRGASPLHF
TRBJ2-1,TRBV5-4,CASSLKVGSNNEQFF
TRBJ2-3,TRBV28,CASSYLAGGEYF
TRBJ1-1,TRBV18,CASSPQGMNTEAFF
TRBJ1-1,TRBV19,CASSRGRERGAFF
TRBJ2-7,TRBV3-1,CASSQFRDLSGEQYF
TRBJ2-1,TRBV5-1,CASSLWLGGAGGPGEQFF
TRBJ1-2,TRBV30,CAWSAGKDGYTF
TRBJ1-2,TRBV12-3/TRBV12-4,CASTLTPGNYGYTF
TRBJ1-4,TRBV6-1,CASSFGTTSGEKLFF
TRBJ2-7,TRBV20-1,CSASGTSGFYEQYF
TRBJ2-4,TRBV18,CASSPGAETLAKNIQYF
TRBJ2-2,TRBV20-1,CSAAGLANTGELFF
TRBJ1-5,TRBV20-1,CSAGATGGWKFGNQPQHF
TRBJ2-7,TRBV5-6,CASSFVPAGTYEQYF
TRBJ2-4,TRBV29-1,CSVERGAKNIQYF
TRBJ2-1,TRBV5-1,CASSNPGMGYGEQFF
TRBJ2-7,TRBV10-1,CASRAIDEQYF
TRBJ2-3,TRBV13,CASSEIAGGNTQYF
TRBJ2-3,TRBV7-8,CASSLGPINTQYF
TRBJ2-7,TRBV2,CASILGAGSNEQYF
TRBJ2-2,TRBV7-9,CASSSRTNTGELFF
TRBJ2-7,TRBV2,CASTSDSYEQYF
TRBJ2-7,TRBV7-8,CASRLRQGAYEQYF
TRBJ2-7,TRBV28,CASSRRLDPYEQYF
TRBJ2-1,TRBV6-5,CASSYYRGPNEQFF
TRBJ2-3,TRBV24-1,CATSESTGGTRADTQYF
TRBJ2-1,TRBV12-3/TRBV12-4,CASSLQSTVVNEQFF
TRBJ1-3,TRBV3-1,CASSHLGGSGNTIYF
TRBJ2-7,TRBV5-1,CASSLIGRLDEQYF
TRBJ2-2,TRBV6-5,CASRRQGGGELFF
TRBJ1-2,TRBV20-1,CSALRTENYGYTF
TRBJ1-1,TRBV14,CASSQNSGTEAFF
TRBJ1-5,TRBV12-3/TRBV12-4,CASSSSDRSNQPQHF
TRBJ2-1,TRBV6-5,CASRGSSYNEQFF
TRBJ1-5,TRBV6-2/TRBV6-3,CASSLVPQPQHF